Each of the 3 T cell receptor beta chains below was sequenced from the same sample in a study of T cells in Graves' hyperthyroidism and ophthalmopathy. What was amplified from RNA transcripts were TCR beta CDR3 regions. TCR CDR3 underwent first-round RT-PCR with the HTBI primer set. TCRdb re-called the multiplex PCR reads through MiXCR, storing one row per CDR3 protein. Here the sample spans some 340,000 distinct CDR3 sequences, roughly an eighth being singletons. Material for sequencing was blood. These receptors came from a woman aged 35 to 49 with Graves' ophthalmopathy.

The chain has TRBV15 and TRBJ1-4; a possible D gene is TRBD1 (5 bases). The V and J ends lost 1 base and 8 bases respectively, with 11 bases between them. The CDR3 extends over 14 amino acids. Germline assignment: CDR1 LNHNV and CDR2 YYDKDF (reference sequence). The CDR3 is CATSRAGAGEKLFF. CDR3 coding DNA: TGTGCCACCAGCAGAGCTGGGGCAGGCGAAAAACTGTTTTTT.

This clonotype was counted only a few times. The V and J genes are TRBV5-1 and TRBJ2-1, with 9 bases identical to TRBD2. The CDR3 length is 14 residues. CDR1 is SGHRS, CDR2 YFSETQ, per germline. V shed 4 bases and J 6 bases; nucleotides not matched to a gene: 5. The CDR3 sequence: CASSPVAGANEQFF. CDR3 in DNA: TGCGCCAGCAGCCCTGTAGCGGGGGCCAATGAGCAGTTCTTC.

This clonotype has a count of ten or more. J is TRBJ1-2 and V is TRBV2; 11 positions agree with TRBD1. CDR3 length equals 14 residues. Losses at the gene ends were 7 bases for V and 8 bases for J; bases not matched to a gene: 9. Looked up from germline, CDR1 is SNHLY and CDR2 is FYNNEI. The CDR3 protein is CASTGTGGTKGYTF. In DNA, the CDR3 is TGTGCCAGCACCGGGACAGGGGGGACCAAGGGCTACACCTTC.